This T cell receptor beta chain was sequenced for a study of CD8 T cells in ankylosing spondylitis. This clonotype was detected a few times. MiXCR, applied by TCRdb to the 5' RACE reads, yields one record per CDR3 protein. The data hold hundreds of thousands of distinct CDR3 sequences, with more than 20% observed a single time. This clonotype was obtained from a male donor with ankylosing spondylitis or in good health (not recorded which). Sequenced material: blood, either unsorted or a sorted T cell fraction (not recorded which).

CDR3 bases: TGCAGTGCCACAGAAAGGTTAGGGCTGAGCTCCTACAATGAGCAGTTCTTC. As protein: CSATERLGLSSYNEQFF. The chain uses TRBV20-1 and TRBJ2-1, with D unresolved. CDR3 length: 17 residues. V lost 6 bases, J lost 0 bases, and 21 bases lay in between. Germline CDR1 is DFQATT and CDR2 is SNEGSKA (reference sequence).